One and the same sample provided the 18 T cell receptor beta chains below, sequenced in a study of T cell responses to AZD1222 COVID-19 vaccine. The repertoire was sequenced with immunoSEQ multiplex PCR; TCRdb's copy has only in-frame clones and lacks some. The sample has fewer than 120,000 clones, less than 95% seen once; the top ten hold approximately 2.9%. Sequences were derived from peripheral blood, sampled 28 days after the second AZD1222 dose. The receptors were sampled from an adult who received the AZD1222 COVID-19 vaccine.

The V and J genes are TRBV19 and TRBJ1-3; unclear D gene. There are 17 residues in the CDR3. Looked up from germline, CDR1 is LNHDA and CDR2 is SQIVND (reference sequence). Trimming left V 3 bases short and J 10 bases short, with 25 bases between. CDR3 coding DNA: TGTGCCAGTAGTATCACTCAAAACTCAGGATCCGGAGGGACCATATATTTT. It yields the protein CASSITQNSGSGGTIYF.

The chain links TRBV7-9 to TRBJ2-2, with D possibly TRBD1 on 6 matching bases. This CDR3 contains 14 residues. CDR1 and CDR2 from the germline V gene are SEHNR and FQNEAQ (reference sequence). The ends were cut back, 4 bases at V and 6 bases at J, with 12 bases in the middle. CDR3 in amino acids: CASSSQGKAGELFF. The CDR3 DNA reads as TGTGCCAGCAGCTCACAGGGAAAAGCCGGGGAGCTGTTTTTT.

This chain joins TRBV18 and TRBJ1-4; possibly TRBD1 for D (6 bases). Per the germline V gene, CDR1 is KGHSH and CDR2 is LQKENI. The CDR3 is 14 residues long. The ends were cut back, 6 bases at V and 3 bases at J, with 11 bases in the middle. CDR3 DNA: TGTGCCAGCTCGGGGACACTATCTAATGAAAAACTGTTTTTT. It encodes CASSGTLSNEKLFF.

This chain's CDR3 is CASRNPDPNTEAFF. CDR3 bases: TGTGCCAGCAGAAACCCCGACCCGAACACTGAAGCTTTCTTT. The chain uses TRBV27 and TRBJ1-1; D gene ambiguous. This CDR3 has 14 residues. Trimming shortened V by 6 bases and J by 1 base, and 12 bases separated the two germline ends. Germline V gene lookup returns CDR1 MNHEY and CDR2 SMNVEV (reference sequence).

The V call is TRBV19, the J call TRBJ2-1; no reliable D call. V was clipped by 10 bases and J by 12 bases, with 16 bases between them. This CDR3 region has 11 residues. Germline V gives CDR1 LNHDA, CDR2 SQIVND (reference sequence). CDR3 amino acids: CATSIVGSQFF. In DNA form, the CDR3 reads TGTGCCACCAGTATAGTAGGGTCGCAGTTCTTC.

The chain combines TRBV5-1 with TRBJ2-5, with 10 bases that match TRBD2. There are 16 residues in the CDR3. Germline values: CDR1 SGHRS, CDR2 YFSETQ. V shed 0 bases and J 5 bases; nucleotides not matched to a gene: 7. The CDR3 sequence: CASSLVPSGRYETQYF. For the CDR3, the DNA is TGCGCCAGCAGCTTGGTGCCTAGCGGGAGATACGAGACCCAGTACTTC.

This chain uses TRBV28 with TRBJ1-3; 8 positions agree with TRBD1. Trimming cost V 11 bases and J 3 bases; bases outside gene matches: 9. CDR1 is MDHEN and CDR2 is SYDVKM in the germline V gene. The CDR3 has 14 amino acids. The CDR3 spells CAGSPGGRGNTIYF. In DNA, the CDR3 is TGTGCCGGGAGTCCAGGGGGCCGTGGAAACACCATATATTTT.

This chain connects TRBV19 to TRBJ1-3; D call uncertain. Looked up from germline, CDR1 is LNHDA and CDR2 is SQIVND (reference sequence). The length of the CDR3 is 13 residues. V was pared by 7 bases and J by 8 bases, with 15 bases between. The CDR3 loop reads CASTGRTGDTIYF. The CDR3 DNA is TGTGCCAGTACCGGTAGGACCGGCGACACCATATATTTT.

Of note for this clone: This CDR3 is also generated by other DNA sequences in the sample. The V call is TRBV9, the J call TRBJ2-7; D call uncertain. The germline CDR1 and CDR2 sequences are SGDLS and YYNGEE. The ends were cut back, 1 base at V and 7 bases at J, with 9 bases in the middle. This CDR3 is built from 12 residues. CDR3 loop: CASSVSGGEQYF. CDR3 DNA sequence: TGTGCCAGCAGCGTAAGTGGCGGTGAGCAGTACTTC. Together with reference TRBV9 and TRBJ2-7, the CDR3 gives the full variable domain: DSGVTQTPKHLITATGQRVTLRCSPRSGDLSVYWYQQSLDQGLQFLIQYYNGEERAKGNILERFSAQQFPDLHSELNLSSLELGDSALYFCASSVSGGEQYFGPGTRLTVT.

The gene calls are TRBV11-2 and TRBJ1-4, with D possibly matching TRBD1 (6 bases). This CDR3 is 15 amino acids long. Germline assignment: CDR1 SGHAT and CDR2 FQNNGV. The ends were cut back, 5 bases at V and 8 bases at J, with 18 bases in the middle. The CDR3 DNA reads TGTGCCAGCAGCCCCTTACAGGGAATAGGCGAAAAACTGTTTTTT. Its translation: CASSPLQGIGEKLFF. Together with reference TRBV11-2 and TRBJ1-4, the CDR3 gives the full variable domain: EAGVAQSPRYKIIEKRQSVAFWCNPISGHATLYWYQQILGQGPKLLIQFQNNGVVDDSQLPKDRFSAERLKGVDSTLKIQPAKLEDSAVYLCASSPLQGIGEKLFFGSGTQLSVL.

V usage is TRBV2 and J usage is TRBJ2-3; 12 bases are shared with TRBD2. The CDR3 is 17 residues long. V lost 5 bases and J lost 1; bases outside the gene matches: 7. CDR1 SNHLY and CDR2 FYNNEI come from the germline V gene. The CDR3 DNA is TGTGCCAGCAGTCCTAGGACTAGCGGGGCCGGCACAGATACGCAGTATTTT. Translation: CASSPRTSGAGTDTQYF.

The gene calls are TRBV5-1 and TRBJ2-3; D unclear. Germline CDR1 SGHRS, CDR2 YFSETQ. The CDR3 has 15 amino acids. V was clipped by 3 bases and J by 2 bases, with 13 bases between them. The DNA of the CDR3 is TGCGCCAGCAGCTCTGGGTTGAAGATCACAGATACGCAGTATTTT. It translates to CASSSGLKITDTQYF.

The CDR3, as DNA: TGTGCCAGCAGCCCCGGGACAGTAAACATCTTCAATCAGCCCCAGCATTTT. This translates into CASSPGTVNIFNQPQHF. The chain recombines TRBV25-1 with TRBJ1-5, with 7 bases aligning to TRBD1. With V trimmed by 6 bases and J by 3 bases, 14 bases remained unmatched. Looked up from germline, CDR1 is MGHDK and CDR2 is SYGVNS. There are 17 residues in the CDR3. Full variable domain (remainder filled in from reference TRBV25-1 and TRBJ1-5): EADIYQTPRYLVIGTGKKITLECSQTMGHDKMYWYQQDPGMELHLIHYSYGVNSTEKGDLSSESTVSRIRTEHFPLTLESARPSHTSQYLCASSPGTVNIFNQPQHFGDGTRLSIL.

CDR3 protein: CSVLTEGYTGELFF. CDR3 in DNA: TGCAGCGTACTCACTGAGGGGTACACCGGGGAGCTGTTTTTT. The chain carries TRBV29-1 and TRBJ2-2; D is tentatively TRBD1 or TRBD2 (5 bases each). The CDR3 contains 14 residues. V was trimmed by 6 bases and J by 3 bases, leaving 14 bases between them. Germline V gives CDR1 SQVTM, CDR2 ANQGSEA.

The V call is TRBV4-1, the J call TRBJ1-5; TRBD1 is a possible D gene (5 bases). V lost 3 bases to trimming and J lost 3 bases, with 6 bases between them. Germline CDR1 reads MGHRA; CDR2 reads YSYEKL. The CDR3 sequence is 13 residues long. The CDR3 region is CASSQTDNQPQHF. The CDR3 nucleotides are TGCGCCAGCAGCCAGACAGACAATCAGCCCCAGCATTTT.

CDR3 bases: TGTGCCAGCAGCCAAGATCTGACCCACACCGGGGAGCTGTTTTTT. It encodes CASSQDLTHTGELFF. This sequence joins TRBV14 and TRBJ2-2; D not resolved. The CDR3 loop spans 15 amino acids. Germline V CDR1 and CDR2: SGHDN, FVKESK. V lost 0 bases and J lost 3, with 8 bases in between.

This sequence joins TRBV23-1 and TRBJ2-7; no firm D call. TRBV23-1 is an ORF; its function is uncertain. The CDR3 is 15 residues long. V was cut by 7 bases and J by 0 bases, with 16 bases left in between. CDR3 residues: CASTARQLFSYEQYF. In nucleotides, the CDR3 is TGCGCCAGCACTGCCCGACAACTGTTCTCCTACGAGCAGTACTTC.

The rearrangement joins TRBV19 to TRBJ1-1; D possibly corresponds to TRBD1 (6 bases). Germline V gene data show CDR1 as LNHDA and CDR2 as SQIVND (reference sequence). This CDR3 has 14 amino acids. Trimming left V 0 bases short and J 11 bases short, with 16 bases between. The CDR3 sequence is CASSIDRKGVQAFF. The CDR3 DNA follows: TGTGCCAGTAGTATAGATAGGAAGGGGGTCCAGGCTTTCTTT.